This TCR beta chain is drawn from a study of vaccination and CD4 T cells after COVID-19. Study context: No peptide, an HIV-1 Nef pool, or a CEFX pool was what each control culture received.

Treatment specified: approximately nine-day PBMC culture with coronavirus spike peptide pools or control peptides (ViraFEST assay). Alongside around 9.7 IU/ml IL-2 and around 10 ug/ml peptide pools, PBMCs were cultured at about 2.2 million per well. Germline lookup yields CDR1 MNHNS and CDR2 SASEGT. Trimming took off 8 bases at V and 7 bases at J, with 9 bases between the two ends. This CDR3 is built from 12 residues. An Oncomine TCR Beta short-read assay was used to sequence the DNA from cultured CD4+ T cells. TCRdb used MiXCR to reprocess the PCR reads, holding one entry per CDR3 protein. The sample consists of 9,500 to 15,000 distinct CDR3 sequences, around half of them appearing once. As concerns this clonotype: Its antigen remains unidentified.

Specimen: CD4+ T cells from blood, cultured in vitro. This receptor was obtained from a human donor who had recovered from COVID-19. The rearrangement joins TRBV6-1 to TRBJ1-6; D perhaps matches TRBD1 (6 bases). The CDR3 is CASEGGNSPLHF. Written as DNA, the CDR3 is TGTGCCAGCGAGGGGGGAAATTCACCCCTCCACTTT.